What follows are 2 T cell receptor beta chains derived from one specimen sequenced in a study of shared clonotypes between healthy human individuals. The table came from immunoSEQ multiplex PCR; TCRdb's copy has only in-frame clones and leaves some out. The data show more than 1.2 million clones, with around 98.5% seen just once and approximately 0.38% held by the top ten. The sample consisted of naive CD4+ T cells sorted from blood. Stated subset: CD45RA+ positively selected. All receptors come from a man aged 30 to 45 in good health.

The chain uses TRBV18 and TRBJ1-4; D might be TRBD1 (5 bases). This CDR3 comprises 16 residues. The V end lost 3 bases, the J end lost 2 bases, and 13 bases lay between the germline ends. Germline CDR1 and CDR2: KGHSH and LQKENI. This CDR3 reads CASSPNSQGTNEKLFF. The CDR3 bases are TGTGCCAGCTCACCTAATAGTCAGGGCACTAATGAAAAACTGTTTTTT.

The chain combines TRBV10-1 with TRBJ2-3; D is possibly TRBD1 (5 bases). Germline V lookup: CDR1 WNHNN, CDR2 SYGVQD (reference sequence). V lost 4 bases, J lost 5 bases, and 10 bases lay in between. The CDR3 loop spans 13 amino acids. CDR3: CASSGQTLDTQYF. The CDR3 nucleotides read TGCGCCAGCAGTGGACAGACTCTAGATACGCAGTATTTT.